This TCR beta chain comes out of a study of vaccination effects on CD4 cells after COVID-19. Looking at the study overall: Wells each received 2.2 million or so PBMC, cultured with approximately 10 IU/ml IL-2 and 10 ug/ml peptides.

As for this clone: The antigen is not known.

The ends lost 5 bases at V and 3 bases at J; junction bases unmatched: 6. This CDR3 contains 14 residues. Germline V gene data show CDR1 as MNHNY and CDR2 as SVGAGI (reference sequence). This table comes from immunoSEQ multiplex PCR, and its TCRdb copy is limited to in-frame clones, with some not included. The sample lists about 25,000 clones, 73% occurring once. A roughly 10-day culture period preceded the isolation of CD4+ T cells. The sequence was collected from a human donor who received a COVID-19 vaccine. V usage is TRBV6-6 and J usage is TRBJ2-7, with 8 bases identical to TRBD2. This sample comprised CD4+ T cells from PBMCs cultured without peptide, obtained before COVID-19 vaccination. For the CDR3, the DNA is TGTGCCAGCAGTCCCCCGGGGGGGGTCTACGAGCAGTACTTC. It translates to CASSPPGGVYEQYF.